This T cell receptor beta chain was sequenced in a study of T cell responses to AZD1222 COVID-19 vaccine (dated by TCRdb to about 2021). Regarding the complete study: TCR sequencing covered more than 230 trial participants: nearly 210 given two doses of AZD1222 and about 26 given two doses of MenACWY control vaccine. Enrollment into the trials was organized by age into subgroups of 18-55, 56-69 and 70-plus years, and those subgroups contained roughly 160, 29 and 62 TCR-sequenced participants, respectively. General conclusions and limits of the study: After two AZD1222 doses, spike-specific TCR breadth and depth were significantly higher than at day 0 and than in MenACWY recipients. Only five or six AZD1222 recipients were SARS-CoV-2 seropositive at baseline, limiting conclusions about previously exposed vaccinees. The vaccine-associated CD4 TCRs covered the entire spike protein, and the dominant responses fell in regions 160-218 and 743-854. No day 14 peak-response samples were available, so repertoires were characterized only after the peak T cell response. Most participants were white British and females outnumbered males, and the authors suggested that clonal diversity may have been underestimated. Nearly half of unique spike-specific TCRs reportedly recognized epitopes outside regions mutated in the B.1.351 and B.1.1.7 variants. In the small 56-69-year group, the increase in depth fell short of significance, most likely because of low power.

The germline V gene provides CDR1 SGHTA and CDR2 FQGNSA. The CDR3 has 15 amino acids, counting the end cysteine and phenylalanine. Only the CDR3 part of the read is kept: 45 bases, read in frame from the first base. V and J are truncated by 5 bases and 2 bases respectively, leaving an intervening sequence of 13 bases. As concerns this clone: No antigen is known for it. No much larger clonotype is one base removed from it; base qualities were not supplied.

Explained via the paper, the time point label denotes: about 28 days (+/-7) after the second vaccine dose. Because spike-specific TCR depth and breadth did not differ between the two schedules, AZD1222 recipients who got a second dose at roughly 4 weeks were pooled with those who got a second dose at roughly 12 weeks. Vaccinee samples came from UK trials COV001 and COV002, including a single-blind randomized controlled phase 2/3 trial of AZD1222 (ChAdOx1 nCoV-19) in healthy adults. Trial participant PBMC samples were collected at day 0 and day 28 after the second dose for TCRbeta chain sequencing. The CDR3 regions of human TCRbeta chains were subjected to immunosequencing. From the authors' description of their analysis: TCRs in the repertoires were compared against a reference library of SARS-CoV-2-specific TCRs that had been generated with the MIRA antigen-specificity platform. Breadth meant the fraction of unique TCRs that were SARS-CoV-2-associated, whereas depth meant the fraction of total T cells that were SARS-CoV-2-associated. Using the MIRA data, every spike-specific TCR was mapped to the spike region that the TCR reacted to and assigned to either a CD4 or a CD8 class. Log10-transformed breadth and depth values were compared by one-way ANOVA with Sidak's multiple comparisons tests. The immuneACCESS repertoire file appears here via TCRdb, limited to in-frame rearrangements. These files lack a portion of the clones; in checked studies, under half of the deficit traces to unresolved V genes, and the cause of the others is not known. That table gives V, J and clone size, and the DNA gave D and trimming. The sample table holds tens of thousands of clones, of which over 75% were seen once. The ten largest clonotypes hold roughly an eighth of the sample.

Sequences were derived from peripheral blood, sampled 28 days after the second AZD1222 dose. This chain joins TRBV7-2 to TRBJ1-5; matching of 5 bases hints at TRBD1 as the D gene. The clonotype was recovered from an adult who received the AZD1222 COVID-19 vaccine. The DNA sequence reads TGTGCCAGCAGCCCAGGGACTGACCGCAATCAGCCCCAGCATTTT. Its protein product is CASSPGTDRNQPQHF.